This TCR beta chain was retrieved from a study of cytomegalovirus exposure and HLA in healthy donors. Study observations and caveats: The study assumed roughly uniform donor sequencing depth for presence/absence analyses. Likely technical artifact: a cluster of highly shared sequence variants.

It was with 60 Vbeta and 13 Jbeta primers that the PCR ran. The table came from immunoSEQ multiplex PCR; TCRdb's copy has only in-frame clones and leaves some out. The table records fewer than 150,000 clones, roughly 85% of them present only once. With 6 bases clipped from V and 5 bases from J, the junction kept 4 bases outside the gene matches. The CDR3 contains 15 residues. Per germline, CDR1 SEHNR and CDR2 FQNEAQ (reference sequence). A word on this clone: Its antigen is still unknown.

Sequencing was done on a sample of PBMCs. The receptor comes from a woman in her thirties in good health and CMV-seropositive. The chain joins TRBV7-9 to TRBJ2-1, with TRBD2 matching over 13 bases. In DNA form, the CDR3 reads TGTGCCAGCAGTTCTGGGACTAGCGGGGACAATGAGCAGTTCTTC. Protein product: CASSSGTSGDNEQFF.